This T cell receptor (beta chain) was recorded in a study of blood T cell repertoires in COVID-19 (dated by TCRdb to about 2020). In terms of the full investigation: Samples covering the acute and convalescent phases of COVID-19 were provided by collaborators in the United States, Italy and Spain. The material from the prospective study consisted of cDNA or gDNA derived from T cells, B-cell-depleted T cells, or PBMCs. Subjects who had been exposed to COVID-19, were actively infected with it, or had recovered from it provided the deeply sampled blood TCRbeta repertoires that made up the dataset. Where HLA class I and class II types were available, the types were taken from metadata supplied by the sample provider, not from assay-based typing. Samples were obtained from the ongoing ImmuneRACE study (first 160 participants) and from about 1,300 subjects provided by 6 global collaborators. A de-identified subject ID, COVID-19 status, age in years and sex were almost always included in the sample metadata. A freely available public database, intended as a resource for researchers studying the immune response to SARS-CoV-2, is where the repertoires were released. The study at large found these results: Clinical and demographic metadata were provided uncurated, with the amount varying by source and participant.

Its CDR3 holds 15 amino acids, cysteine through phenylalanine. CDR3 DNA only is kept here, 45 bases in frame from base 1. CDR1 SGHTA and CDR2 FQGNSA were looked up in the germline V gene. V is reduced by 5 bases and J by 4 bases, leaving a spacing of 15 bases between them. TCRbeta CDR3 regions were amplified from genomic DNA using the immunoSEQ Assay, a bias-controlled multiplex PCR. Regarding the original processing steps: The number of nucleated cells in each sample was estimated by amplification of reference gene primers within the assay. To quantify the absolute abundance of each unique TCRbeta CDR3 rearrangement, sequence reads were collapsed and filtered. Productive Simpson clonality was computed per sample as the square root of Simpson's diversity index over productive rearrangements. Sourced from immuneACCESS, this table was stored by TCRdb with only in-frame sequences that have V and J called. A share of the clones is absent; for the studies checked, an unresolved V gene accounts for under half, and the remainder has no known explanation. V and J calls and clone size are given by that table; D and trimming were obtained from the DNA. In this sample the table shows under 150,000 clones, about 80% of which occur a single time. The ten biggest clones cover roughly 7.1% of the sample.

As regards this clone: Its cognate antigen has yet to be identified. No base quality information exists; no much larger clone differs at one position.

Collaborating institutions collected whole blood in K2EDTA tubes following their own protocols. For TCRbeta analysis, collaborators shipped samples in one of three forms: frozen whole blood, isolated PBMCs, or DNA extracted from either of those sample types. The chain is made from TRBV7-2 and TRBJ2-1, with a weak D call of TRBD2 (6 bases match). Input material: peripheral blood. The sequence derives from a man between 65 and 85 years old with active or convalescent COVID-19. The CDR3: CASSPGAGGYNEQFF. The DNA sequence is TGTGCCAGCAGCCCCGGAGCGGGCGGGTACAATGAGCAGTTCTTC.